The present T cell receptor beta chain was sequenced within a study of shared clonotypes between healthy human individuals. This table comes from immunoSEQ multiplex PCR, and its TCRdb copy is limited to in-frame clones, with some not included. The data contain about 2.4 million clones, 93% of them singletons. Notes on the study in general: The generation probabilities recorded for non-shared clonotypes fell below those of clonotypes shared by all four donors. Larger estimated richness was generally recorded for naive subsets relative to memory subsets.

Worth noting for this clone: Its antigen is unidentified.

The specimen was naive CD4+ T cells from PBMCs. Subset meaning: CD45RA+ positively selected. This TCR came from a man between 18 and 35 years old in good health. Some clones in this sample may be carry-over from other donors' samples.

The CDR3 nucleotides are TGTGCCAGCAGCCTAAGCGGGTTCCGCTCCTACGAGCAGTACTTC. It codes for CASSLSGFRSYEQYF. The chain recombines TRBV7-2 with TRBJ2-7; TRBD2 might be the D (6 bases). CDR3 length: 15 residues. V was pared by 5 bases and J by 0 bases, with 14 bases between. Per the germline V gene, CDR1 is SGHTA and CDR2 is FQGNSA.